The 19 T cell receptor beta chains below were found in one sample sequenced in a study of blood T cell repertoires in COVID-19. Assay used: immunoSEQ multiplex PCR; TCRdb lists only in-frame clones, some missing. The sample has about 280,000 clones, 90% seen once. What was sequenced was PBMCs or T cells enriched from blood (not recorded which). The source is a young woman with acute COVID-19.

V is TRBV5-1 and J is TRBJ2-1; D perhaps matches TRBD1 (6 bases). Per the germline V gene, CDR1 is SGHRS and CDR2 is YFSETQ. The CDR3 runs to 16 residues. The V gene lost 1 base and the J gene lost 5 bases, with 16 bases spanning the gap. The DNA for the CDR3 is TGCGCCAGCAGCTTGACTACAGGGACGACGCACAATGAGCAGTTCTTC. As protein: CASSLTTGTTHNEQFF.

The J gene is TRBJ2-7, the V gene TRBV4-3; 9 bases agree with TRBD2. V dropped 0 bases and J dropped 3; count of bases not matched to a gene: 6. The CDR3 length is 16 residues. The germline V gene encodes CDR1 LGHNA and CDR2 YSLEER. CDR3 sequence reads: CASSQDRSSGNYEQYF. DNA of the CDR3: TGCGCCAGCAGCCAAGATAGGTCTAGCGGGAACTACGAGCAGTACTTC.

This chain uses TRBV6-4 with TRBJ2-3, with D maybe TRBD1 (5 bases). Trimming took off 0 bases at V and 0 bases at J, with 10 bases between the two ends. The germline gives CDR1 MRHNA, CDR2 SNTAGT. CDR3 length: 16 amino acids. This CDR3 reads CASSDSDSSSTDTQYF. The CDR3 region has the DNA TGTGCCAGCAGTGACTCCGACAGCTCTAGCACAGATACGCAGTATTTT.

This rearrangement joins TRBV19 to TRBJ1-2, with a weak D call TRBD1 (5 bases). The V end was cut by 3 bases, the J end by 1 base, with 9 bases between. This CDR3 comprises 14 residues. Germline values: CDR1 LNHDA, CDR2 SQIVND (reference sequence). As DNA, the CDR3 is TGTGCCAGTAGTATTTCGGGGGGTAACTATGGCTACACCTTC. Translated: CASSISGGNYGYTF.

The CDR3 protein is CASSLQGEFPYEQYF. In DNA form, the CDR3 reads TGTGCCAGCAGTTTGCAGGGGGAGTTCCCTTACGAGCAGTACTTC. The V gene is TRBV28, the J gene TRBJ2-7; 7 bases are shared with TRBD1. V shed 3 bases and J 4 bases; nucleotides not matched to a gene: 9. Germline CDR1 reads MDHEN; CDR2 reads SYDVKM. CDR3 length: 15 residues.

The chain employs TRBV2 and TRBJ2-2, with D tentatively TRBD2 (6 bases). V was trimmed by 3 bases and J by 6 bases, leaving 11 bases between them. Germline loops: CDR1 SNHLY, CDR2 FYNNEI. The CDR3 runs 14 residues. The CDR3 here is CASSEGLIAGELFF. DNA of the CDR3: TGTGCCAGCAGTGAGGGACTTATAGCCGGGGAGCTGTTTTTT.

This clone has just one count. The chain combines TRBV28 with TRBJ2-1; D remains ambiguous. Germline CDR1 and CDR2: MDHEN and SYDVKM. V dropped 3 bases and J dropped 1 base, with 7 bases sitting between them. The CDR3 length is 14 residues. CDR3: CASSFYRSYNEQFF. The CDR3 nucleotides are TGTGCCAGCAGTTTTTATCGGTCCTACAATGAGCAGTTCTTC.

V is TRBV15 and J is TRBJ1-2, with D uncertain. Germline lookup yields CDR1 LNHNV and CDR2 YYDKDF (reference sequence). The V end lost 5 bases, the J end lost 4 bases, and 17 bases lay between the germline ends. The CDR3 has 15 amino acids. Written as DNA, the CDR3 is TGTGCCACCAGCGCCTACAGCCTGGGGAGCTATGGCTACACCTTC. Translating it yields CATSAYSLGSYGYTF.

The chain couples TRBV6-5 to TRBJ1-5, with 9 bases matching TRBD1. After removal of 6 bases from V and 6 bases from J, the junction contained 6 bases not matched to a gene. This CDR3 contains 14 residues. The germline gives CDR1 MNHEY, CDR2 SVGAGI. The CDR3 loop reads CASSLTGGSQPQHF. The CDR3 DNA reads TGTGCCAGCAGCTTGACAGGGGGGAGTCAGCCCCAGCATTTT.

The V gene is TRBV7-3, the J gene TRBJ2-3; 7 nucleotides agree with TRBD1. V lost 5 bases, J lost 10 bases, and 6 bases stayed unmatched. There are 12 residues in the CDR3. Germline lookup yields CDR1 SGHTA and CDR2 FQGTGA. This CDR3 reads CASSTRQGAQYF. In DNA form, the CDR3 reads TGTGCCAGCAGCACCCGACAGGGTGCGCAGTATTTT. Full variable domain (remainder filled in from reference TRBV7-3 and TRBJ2-3): GAGVSQTPSNKVTEKGKYVELRCDPISGHTALYWYRQSLGQGPEFLIYFQGTGAADDSGLPNDRFFAVRPEGSVSTLKIQRTERGDSAVYLCASSTRQGAQYFGPGTRLTVL.

A word on this clone: This CDR3 is also generated by other DNA sequences in the sample. The chain is built from TRBV19 and TRBJ2-3, with D perhaps TRBD1 (5 bases). CDR1 and CDR2 from the germline V gene are LNHDA and SQIVND (reference sequence). V lost 3 bases and J lost 4, with 5 bases in between. CDR3 length: 12 residues. The chain's CDR3 is CASSMGPDTQYF. CDR3 nucleotide sequence: TGTGCCAGTAGTATGGGGCCAGATACGCAGTATTTT. The whole variable domain, filled in from reference TRBV19 and TRBJ2-3, reads DGGITQSPKYLFRKEGQNVTLSCEQNLNHDAMYWYRQDPGQGLRLIYYSQIVNDFQKGDIAEGYSVSREKKESFPLTVTSAQKNPTAFYLCASSMGPDTQYFGPGTRLTVL.

The gene calls are TRBV19 and TRBJ1-2, with D perhaps TRBD1 (5 bases). The CDR3 consists of 14 residues. Looked up from germline, CDR1 is LNHDA and CDR2 is SQIVND (reference sequence). V was cut by 7 bases and J by 10 bases, with 22 bases left in between. As DNA, the CDR3 is TGTGCCAGTAACCCGGACATAACGGTATCGGACTACACCTTC. Translation: CASNPDITVSDYTF.

The chain is built from TRBV2 and TRBJ1-3, with a weak D call TRBD1 (6 bases). V gave up 3 bases and J gave up 2 bases, with 8 bases separating them. The CDR3 has 14 amino acids. Germline V gene lookup returns CDR1 SNHLY and CDR2 FYNNEI. This chain's CDR3 is CASSEWDTGNTIYF. The CDR3 DNA reads as TGTGCCAGCAGTGAGTGGGACACTGGAAACACCATATATTTT.

This clone has a handful of counts. CDR3 DNA sequence: TGTGCCAGCAGTTACGACTCGGACACTGAAGCTTTCTTT. Translating it yields CASSYDSDTEAFF. The chain is built from TRBV6-5 and TRBJ1-1, with unresolved D. This CDR3 is 13 amino acids long. The germline CDR1 and CDR2 sequences are MNHEY and SVGAGI. V was clipped by 2 bases and J by 3 bases, with 7 bases between them.

The rearrangement links TRBV28 to TRBJ2-5; 7 bases are shared with TRBD2. The V gene's germline CDR1 is MDHEN and CDR2 SYDVKM. Losses at the gene ends were 5 bases for V and 2 bases for J; bases not matched to a gene: 8. The CDR3 totals 15 residues. The CDR3 sequence: CASSPPGGFQETQYF. DNA of the CDR3: TGTGCCAGCAGTCCTCCGGGGGGATTTCAAGAGACCCAGTACTTC.

This clone was recorded once. The chain is built from TRBV19 and TRBJ2-2, with 12 bases fitting TRBD2. CDR3 length equals 18 residues. Germline trimming cut 6 bases from V and 4 bases from J; bases unmatched to any gene: 12. CDR1 is LNHDA and CDR2 is SQIVND in the germline V gene (reference sequence). In nucleotides, the CDR3 is TGTGCCAGTAGCCGAGAGTTTGGGACTAGCGGGCTCACCGGGGAGCTGTTTTTT. This encodes CASSREFGTSGLTGELFF.

This chain joins TRBV28 and TRBJ2-1, with TRBD2 matching 9 bases. Germline assignment: CDR1 MDHEN and CDR2 SYDVKM. The V gene end was trimmed by 5 bases and the J gene end by 4 bases; junction bases not matched to a gene: 6. CDR3 length equals 15 residues. CDR3 residues: CASSAWTSAYNEQFF. As DNA, the CDR3 is TGTGCCAGCAGTGCCTGGACTAGCGCGTACAATGAGCAGTTCTTC.

This chain uses TRBV11-3 with TRBJ2-3; 10 bases map to TRBD1. J gave up 2 bases and V 1 base, and 3 bases lay outside the gene matches. Germline V gene lookup returns CDR1 SGHNT and CDR2 YENEEA. This CDR3 is 16 amino acids long. The DNA for the CDR3 is TGTGCCAGCAGCTTAGGAGGGACAGGGGCCACAGATACGCAGTATTTT. It translates to CASSLGGTGATDTQYF.

The chain links TRBV6-4 to TRBJ2-1; D may be TRBD1 (6 bases). Trimming stripped 5 bases from V and 10 bases from J, with 9 bases between. The CDR3 is 11 residues long. The germline CDR1 and CDR2 sequences are MRHNA and SNTAGT. As DNA, the CDR3 is TGTGCCAGCAGTACCGGGACAGAGCAGTTCTTC. Translated: CASSTGTEQFF.